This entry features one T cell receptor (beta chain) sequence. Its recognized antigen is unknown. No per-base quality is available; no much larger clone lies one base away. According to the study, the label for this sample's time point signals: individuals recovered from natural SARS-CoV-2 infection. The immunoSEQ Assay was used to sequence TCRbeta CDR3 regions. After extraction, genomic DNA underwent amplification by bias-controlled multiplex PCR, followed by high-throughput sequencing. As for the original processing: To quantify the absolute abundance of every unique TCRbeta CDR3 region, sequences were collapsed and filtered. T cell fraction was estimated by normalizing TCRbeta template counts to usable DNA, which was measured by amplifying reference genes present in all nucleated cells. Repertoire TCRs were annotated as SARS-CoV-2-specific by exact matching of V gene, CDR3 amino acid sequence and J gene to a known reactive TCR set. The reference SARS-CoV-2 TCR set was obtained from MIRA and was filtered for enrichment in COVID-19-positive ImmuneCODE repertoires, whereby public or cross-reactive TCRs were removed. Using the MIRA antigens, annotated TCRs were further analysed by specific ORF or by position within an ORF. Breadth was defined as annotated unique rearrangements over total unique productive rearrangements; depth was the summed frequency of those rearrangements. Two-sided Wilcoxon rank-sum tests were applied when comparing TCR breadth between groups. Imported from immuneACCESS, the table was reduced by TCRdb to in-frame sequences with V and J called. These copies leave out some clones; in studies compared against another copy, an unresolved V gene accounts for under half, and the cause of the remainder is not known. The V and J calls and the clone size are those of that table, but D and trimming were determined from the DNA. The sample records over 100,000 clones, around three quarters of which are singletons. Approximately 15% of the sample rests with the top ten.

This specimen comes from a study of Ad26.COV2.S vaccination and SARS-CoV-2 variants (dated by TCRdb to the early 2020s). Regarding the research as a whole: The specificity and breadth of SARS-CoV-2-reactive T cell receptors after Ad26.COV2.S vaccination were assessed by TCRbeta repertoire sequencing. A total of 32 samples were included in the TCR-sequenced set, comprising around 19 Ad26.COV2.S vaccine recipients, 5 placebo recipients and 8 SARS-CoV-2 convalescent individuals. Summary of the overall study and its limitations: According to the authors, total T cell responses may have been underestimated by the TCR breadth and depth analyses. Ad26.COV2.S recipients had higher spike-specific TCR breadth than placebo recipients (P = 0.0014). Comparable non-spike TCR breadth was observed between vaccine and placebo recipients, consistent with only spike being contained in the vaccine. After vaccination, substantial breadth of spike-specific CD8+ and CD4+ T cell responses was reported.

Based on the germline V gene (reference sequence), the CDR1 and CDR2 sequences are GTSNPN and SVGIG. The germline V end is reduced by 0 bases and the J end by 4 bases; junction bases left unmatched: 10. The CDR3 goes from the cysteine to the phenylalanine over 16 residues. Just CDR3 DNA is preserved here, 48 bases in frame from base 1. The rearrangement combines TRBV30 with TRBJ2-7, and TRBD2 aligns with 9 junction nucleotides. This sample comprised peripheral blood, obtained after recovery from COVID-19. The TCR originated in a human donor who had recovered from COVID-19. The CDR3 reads CAWSVFAGGLSYEQYF. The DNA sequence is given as TGTGCCTGGAGTGTTTTTGCGGGGGGGCTGTCGTACGAGCAGTACTTC. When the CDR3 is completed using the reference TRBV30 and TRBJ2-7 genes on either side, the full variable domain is SQTIHQWPATLVQPVGSPLSLECTVEGTSNPNLYWYRQAAGRGLQLLFYSVGIGQISSEVPQNLSASRPQDRQFILSSKKLLLSDSGFYLCAWSVFAGGLSYEQYFGPGTRLTVT.